Following are 30 T cell receptor beta chains from one sample sequenced in a study of T cells in Graves' hyperthyroidism and ophthalmopathy (dated by TCRdb to the late 2010s). Libraries were prepared through multiplex PCR. Reads for this sample came from an Illumina HiSeq 2000. The TCR beta CDR3 regions were amplified from the RNA transcripts. For the first round of RT-PCR on the TCR CDR3, the HTBI primer set was used together with the Qiagen OneStep RT-PCR kit. TCRdb reran the public reads through fastp at Q25 and MiXCR, keeping productive beta chains. Rows matching on CDR3 protein sequence are summarized as one entry with the most common DNA and genes. The table for this sample lists about 420,000 distinct CDR3 sequences; around 14% of them were counted only once. The ten largest clones capture almost 8% of the sample. What was sequenced was blood. The receptors come from a woman under 30 with Graves' hyperthyroidism.

J is TRBJ2-2 and V is TRBV20-1; weak D call: TRBD2 (5 bases). V was pared by 3 bases and J by 9 bases, with 20 bases between. This CDR3 spans 15 amino acids. In germline, CDR1 is DFQATT, CDR2 SNEGSKA (reference sequence). The CDR3 bases are TGCAGTGCTAGTTCCGGAACTCGGGGTGGGAGGGAGCTGTTTTTT. The encoded protein is CSASSGTRGGRELFF.

This clonotype was observed many times. This chain connects TRBV27 to TRBJ2-5; no reliable D call. Germline CDR1 reads MNHEY; CDR2 reads SMNVEV (reference sequence). CDR3 length equals 12 residues. With 8 bases removed from V and 5 bases from J, the gap between germline ends came to 12 bases. The CDR3 loop is CASGTVVETQYF. CDR3 nucleotide sequence: TGTGCCAGCGGAACGGTGGTTGAGACCCAGTACTTC.

Ten or more counts support this clonotype. The CDR3, as DNA: TGTGCCTGGAGTGTAGGGTTCCCTAGGAACACTGAAGCTTTCTTT. Protein: CAWSVGFPRNTEAFF. The V gene is TRBV30, the J gene TRBJ1-1; D is unresolved. Trimming stripped 0 bases from V and 1 base from J, with 12 bases between. This CDR3 spans 15 amino acids. Germline lookup yields CDR1 GTSNPN and CDR2 SVGIG (reference sequence). Looking up the rest from reference TRBV30 and TRBJ1-1 gives the full variable domain: SQTIHQWPATLVQPVGSPLSLECTVEGTSNPNLYWYRQAAGRGLQLLFYSVGIGQISSEVPQNLSASRPQDRQFILSSKKLLLSDSGFYLCAWSVGFPRNTEAFFGQGTRLTVV.

This clonotype was seen repeatedly, ten times or more. This sequence joins TRBV2 and TRBJ1-5; weak D call: TRBD1 (6 bases). From germline, CDR1 is SNHLY and CDR2 FYNNEI. Deletions cut 6 bases from V and 7 bases from J, with 19 bases between. The CDR3 is 15 amino acids. CDR3 nucleotide sequence: TGTGCCAGCAGCCGATTGGACAGTGGATCGCAGCCCCAGCATTTT. It yields the protein CASSRLDSGSQPQHF.

The V call is TRBV4-2, the J call TRBJ1-6; TRBD1 matches at 9 bases. Germline V gene data show CDR1 as LGHNA and CDR2 as YNFKEQ. J lost 8 bases, V lost 4 bases, and 3 bases had no gene match. The CDR3 runs to 14 residues. The CDR3 reads CASSLWTGDSPLHF. CDR3 DNA: TGTGCCAGCAGCCTATGGACAGGGGATTCACCCCTCCACTTT.

This clonotype was observed at least ten times. The chain employs TRBV28 and TRBJ2-7; D might be TRBD1 (5 bases). This CDR3 region has 12 residues. V lost 8 bases and J lost 4, with 12 bases in between. Germline V gene lookup returns CDR1 MDHEN and CDR2 SYDVKM. In nucleotides, the CDR3 is TGTGCCAGCGGAGTTCAGGGTTACGAGCAGTACTTC. It is translated as CASGVQGYEQYF.

The rearrangement joins TRBV2 to TRBJ2-7, with D possibly being TRBD2 (6 bases). CDR3 length: 15 amino acids. The V and J ends lost 0 bases and 3 bases respectively, with 12 bases between them. Germline V gene data show CDR1 as SNHLY and CDR2 as FYNNEI. The CDR3 coding sequence is TGTGCCAGCAGTGAAGCAGGGAGGCCTTACTACGAGCAGTACTTC. Translation: CASSEAGRPYYEQYF.

This clonotype was recorded many times. The chain joins TRBV7-9 to TRBJ1-2; 8 bases fit TRBD1. This CDR3 has 12 residues. J gave up 5 bases and V 11 bases, and 7 bases lay outside the gene matches. CDR1 SEHNR and CDR2 FQNEAQ come from the germline V gene (reference sequence). For the CDR3, the DNA is TGTGCCGGGGACAGGTTGGGGTATGGCTACACCTTC. Translated: CAGDRLGYGYTF.

At least ten counts were recorded for this clonotype. The CDR3 DNA reads TGTGCCAGCAGTCCTCGGACCACCTACGAGCAGTACTTC. Translation: CASSPRTTYEQYF. The chain recombines TRBV6-1 with TRBJ2-7; D uncertain. Germline CDR1 and CDR2: MNHNS and SASEGT. The V end lost 5 bases, the J end lost 2 bases, and 10 bases lay between the germline ends. The CDR3 has 13 amino acids.

The CDR3 DNA sequence: TGCAGCGTTGAGAGGGGGATTTCCCATATGATGGACACTGAAGCTTTCTTT. Translating it yields CSVERGISHMMDTEAFF. This chain links TRBV29-1 with TRBJ1-1, with D possibly TRBD1 on 6 matching bases. Germline V gene sequence: CDR1 SQVTM, CDR2 ANQGSEA. The CDR3 has 17 amino acids. With 3 bases removed from V and 3 bases from J, the gap between germline ends came to 23 bases.

Concerning this clonotype itself: At one boundary the junction diverges from the germline segment, which might be a read error. The chain carries TRBV5-5 and TRBJ1-5; D is possibly TRBD1 (6 bases). CDR1 and CDR2 (germline): SGHKS, YYEKEE (reference sequence). This CDR3 region has 15 residues. The DNA of the CDR3 is TGTGCCGGCAGCTTGGGACAATCGAGCAATCAGCCCCAGCATTTT. Translating it yields CAGSLGQSSNQPQHF. Filled out from reference TRBV5-5 and TRBJ1-5, the complete variable domain reads DAGVTQSPTHLIKTRGQQVTLRCSPISGHKSVSWYQQVLGQGPQFIFQYYEKEERGRGNFPDRFSARQFPNYSSELNVNALLLGDSALYLCAGSLGQSSNQPQHFGDGTRLSIL.

This clonotype was seen at least ten times. V and J are TRBV20-1 and TRBJ2-7, with D unclear. V gave up 3 bases and J gave up 0 bases, with 6 bases separating them. CDR1 is DFQATT and CDR2 is SNEGSKA in the germline V gene (reference sequence). CDR3 length: 12 amino acids. CDR3: CSARDDSYEQYF. For the CDR3, the DNA is TGCAGTGCTAGGGACGACTCCTACGAGCAGTACTTC.

This clonotype has at least ten counts. The chain combines TRBV28 with TRBJ2-4; TRBD1 aligns across 9 bases. From germline, CDR1 is MDHEN and CDR2 SYDVKM. The CDR3 totals 18 residues. Unmatched junction bases numbered 13, after V lost 7 bases and J lost 0 bases. CDR3 nucleotides: TGTGCCAGCAACGCCCTCTGGGCGGACAGGGGAGCCAAAAACATTCAGTACTTC. Protein product: CASNALWADRGAKNIQYF. Full variable domain (rest looked up from reference TRBV28 and TRBJ2-4): DVKVTQSSRYLVKRTGEKVFLECVQDMDHENMFWYRQDPGLGLRLIYFSYDVKMKEKGDIPEGYSVSREKKERFSLILESASTNQTSMYLCASNALWADRGAKNIQYFGAGTRLSVL.

This clonotype was detected ten times or more. The V gene is TRBV12-3 or TRBV12-4, the J gene TRBJ1-1; TRBD1 agrees at 7 bases. The J segment lost 7 bases and the V segment lost 6 bases, leaving 5 bases of the junction unmatched. The CDR3 loop spans 12 amino acids. The DNA for the CDR3 is TGTGCCAGCAGCGGGACAGTCGGTGAAGCTTTCTTT. Residues: CASSGTVGEAFF.

Many counts were recorded for this clonotype. The J gene is TRBJ1-1, the V gene TRBV15, with 9 bases lining up with TRBD1. With V trimmed by 8 bases and J by 5 bases, 15 bases remained unmatched. The germline CDR1 and CDR2 sequences are LNHNV and YYDKDF (reference sequence). This CDR3 has 16 amino acids. The CDR3 DNA sequence: TGTGCCACCGCCAGGGACAGGGCGATAGGAGGGACTGAAGCTTTCTTT. Translated: CATARDRAIGGTEAFF.

This clonotype was seen repeatedly, ten times or more. This sequence joins TRBV18 and TRBJ2-2; weak D call: TRBD2 (5 bases). This CDR3 spans 14 amino acids. The germline gives CDR1 KGHSH, CDR2 LQKENI. Trimming stripped 3 bases from V and 7 bases from J, with 12 bases between. The CDR3 protein is CASSPPAAGGELFF. The CDR3 DNA follows: TGTGCCAGCTCACCCCCCGCGGCGGGCGGGGAGCTGTTTTTT.

This clonotype has at least ten counts. The rearrangement links TRBV7-9 to TRBJ2-3; 9 bases are shared with TRBD1. J was trimmed by 5 bases and V by 5 bases; bases with no gene match: 8. CDR1 SEHNR and CDR2 FQNEAQ come from the germline V gene (reference sequence). This CDR3 is 15 amino acids long. The DNA for the CDR3 is TGTGCCAGCAGCCTTCGACAGGGGGAAGGAGATACGCAGTATTTT. Residues: CASSLRQGEGDTQYF. The whole variable domain, remainder taken from reference TRBV7-9 and TRBJ2-3, is DTGVSQNPRHKITKRGQNVTFRCDPISEHNRLYWYRQTLGQGPEFLTYFQNEAQLEKSRLLSDRFSAERPKGSFSTLEIQRTEQGDSAMYLCASSLRQGEGDTQYFGPGTRLTVL.

The table lists this clonotype with a few counts. The genes are TRBV20-1 and TRBJ1-1, with D perhaps TRBD1 (6 bases). Trimming took off 1 base at V and 1 base at J, with 13 bases between the two ends. Germline V gene lookup returns CDR1 DFQATT and CDR2 SNEGSKA (reference sequence). This CDR3 contains 15 residues. CDR3 DNA sequence: TGCAGTGCTAGAGGGGGTGGGGGGCAGAACACTGAAGCTTTCTTT. Amino acids: CSARGGGGQNTEAFF.

A few counts support this clonotype. The chain couples TRBV19 to TRBJ1-5; TRBD1 matches 8 bases. V was pared by 5 bases and J by 0 bases, with 3 bases of the junction left unmatched. The CDR3 covers 15 residues. Germline CDR1 reads LNHDA; CDR2 reads SQIVND (reference sequence). The CDR3 coding sequence is TGTGCCAGTAGTGCCAGGGGGCTTAGCAATCAGCCCCAGCATTTT. Its protein product is CASSARGLSNQPQHF. Based on the CDR3 plus reference TRBV19 and TRBJ1-5, the full variable domain is DGGITQSPKYLFRKEGQNVTLSCEQNLNHDAMYWYRQDPGQGLRLIYYSQIVNDFQKGDIAEGYSVSREKKESFPLTVTSAQKNPTAFYLCASSARGLSNQPQHFGDGTRLSIL.

As concerns this clonotype: Mismatch with germline at one junction end may stem from a read error. The V and J genes are TRBV30 and TRBJ1-1, with TRBD1 as a possible D gene (5 bases). Germline loops: CDR1 GTSNPN, CDR2 SVGIG (reference sequence). The CDR3 is made up of 14 amino acids. Written as DNA, the CDR3 is TGTGCCTGGAGCGGGGACGGTGAGAACACTGAAGCTCTCTTT. Protein sequence: CAWSGDGENTEALF.

This clonotype was counted ten times or more. The chain uses TRBV7-3 and TRBJ2-1, with D possibly matching TRBD2 (6 bases). In germline, CDR1 is SGHTA, CDR2 FQGTGA. Between the trimmed V and J ends, which lost 3 bases and 7 bases, there was a span of 13 bases. The CDR3 has 14 residues. The CDR3 is CASSFDLGTNEQFF. CDR3 bases: TGTGCCAGCAGCTTCGACTTGGGGACTAATGAGCAGTTCTTC.

This clonotype was picked up a small number of times. The chain employs TRBV12-5 and TRBJ2-1; tentatively, D is TRBD1 or TRBD2 (5 bases each). CDR3 length equals 14 residues. From germline, CDR1 is LGHNT and CDR2 FRNRAP. Trimming left V 5 bases short and J 3 bases short, with 11 bases between. CDR3 loop: CASGPGRHYNEQFF. In DNA, the CDR3 is TGTGCTAGTGGTCCGGGACGACACTACAATGAGCAGTTCTTC.

This clonotype was counted at least ten times. DNA of the CDR3: TGTGCCAGCAGCTTAGATAACCGGGCTAACGGGAGGAGGAATGAGCAGTTCTTC. Protein sequence: CASSLDNRANGRRNEQFF. The V and J genes are TRBV11-2 and TRBJ2-1; 7 nucleotides line up with TRBD2. CDR3 size: 18 residues. V gave up 0 bases and J gave up 7 bases; unmatched junction bases: 15. Germline V CDR1 and CDR2: SGHAT, FQNNGV.

This clonotype was found a few times. The chain uses TRBV20-1 and TRBJ1-5, with D possibly TRBD1 on 6 matching bases. The CDR3 runs to 13 residues. V dropped 2 bases and J dropped 4 bases, with 9 bases sitting between them. CDR1 is DFQATT and CDR2 is SNEGSKA in the germline V gene (reference sequence). The chain's CDR3 is CSARPDRNQPQHF. CDR3 sequence (DNA): TGCAGTGCTAGACCTGACAGGAATCAGCCCCAGCATTTT.

The V and J genes are TRBV2 and TRBJ2-2; a weak D match, TRBD1 (6 bases). The germline V gene has CDR1 SNHLY and CDR2 FYNNEI. The length of the CDR3 is 13 residues. V lost 7 bases and J lost 5, with 11 bases in between. The CDR3 nucleotides are TGTGCCAGCACCGACAGGTCGACCGGGGAGCTGTTTTTT. This codes for CASTDRSTGELFF.

This clonotype has a handful of counts. The chain employs TRBV9 and TRBJ2-7, with TRBD1 matching over 9 bases. The CDR3 has 15 amino acids. Unmatched junction bases numbered 8, after V lost 4 bases and J lost 3 bases. The germline V gene has CDR1 SGDLS and CDR2 YYNGEE. The CDR3: CASSTGTGPYYEQYF. CDR3 DNA sequence: TGTGCCAGCAGCACAGGGACAGGGCCATACTACGAGCAGTACTTC.

This clonotype was seen at least ten times. The CDR3 bases are TGTGCCAGCAGCGGGGGGCGGGCCATGAACACTGAAGCTTTCTTT. Translated, it gives CASSGGRAMNTEAFF. The chain uses TRBV7-9 and TRBJ1-1, with a weak D call TRBD1 (6 bases). CDR3 length: 15 residues. Trimming shortened V by 5 bases and J by 0 bases, and 13 bases separated the two germline ends. Germline V lookup: CDR1 SEHNR, CDR2 FQNEAQ (reference sequence).

The rearrangement links TRBV6-1 to TRBJ1-1; D perhaps matches TRBD1 (5 bases). V lost 6 bases to trimming and J lost 0 bases, with 17 bases between them. Germline assignment: CDR1 MNHNS and CDR2 SASEGT. This CDR3 has 16 residues. CDR3: CASSRDGNLLNTEAFF. The CDR3 DNA reads as TGTGCCAGCAGCCGGGACGGGAACCTTTTGAACACTGAAGCTTTCTTT.

Many counts were recorded for this clonotype. The V gene is TRBV30, the J gene TRBJ2-1, with D perhaps assigned TRBD1 or TRBD2 (5 bases each). Germline loops: CDR1 GTSNPN, CDR2 SVGIG (reference sequence). Trimming stripped 2 bases from V and 0 bases from J, with 17 bases between. The CDR3 totals 17 residues. CDR3 loop: CAWSSGVGEYSYNEQFF. The CDR3 DNA follows: TGTGCCTGGAGTTCCGGGGTAGGGGAGTACTCCTACAATGAGCAGTTCTTC.

The sample holds a few counts of this clonotype. The chain employs TRBV5-1 and TRBJ1-2, with TRBD1 matching 7 bases. Per germline, CDR1 SGHRS and CDR2 YFSETQ. V shed 0 bases, J shed 3 bases, and the junction held 8 bases outside the gene matches. The CDR3 has 16 residues. The CDR3 DNA follows: TGCGCCAGCAGCTTGGCTGAACAGGGGTTATACTATGGCTACACCTTC. Its translation is CASSLAEQGLYYGYTF.